The source of this T cell receptor (beta chain) is a study of blood T cell repertoires in COVID-19 (dated by TCRdb to about 2020). With regard to the full study: Samples from collaborators originated in the United States, Italy and Spain and spanned both the acute and convalescent phases of COVID-19. The prospective study material was composed of cDNA or gDNA derived from T cells, B-cell-depleted T cells, or PBMCs. The dataset comprised deeply sampled blood TCRbeta repertoires from subjects exposed to, actively infected with, or recovered from COVID-19. The repertoires were released in a freely available public database meant as a resource for research on the immune response to SARS-CoV-2. The samples were drawn from the first 160 participants of the ongoing ImmuneRACE study and from 1,200 or so subjects provided by 6 global collaborators. A de-identified subject ID, COVID-19 status, age in years and sex were almost always included in the sample metadata. Where HLA class I and class II types were available, the types were taken from metadata supplied by the sample provider, not from assay-based typing. The paper's findings and limits, for the study overall: Clinical and demographic metadata were provided uncurated, with the amount varying by source and participant.

The CDR3 numbers 15 residues from cysteine through phenylalanine. Only the CDR3 part of the read is kept: 45 bases, read in frame from the first base. According to the germline V gene, CDR1 reads MNHNS and CDR2 reads SASEGT. Compared with germline, V lacks 1 base and J lacks 0 bases; bases without a gene match: 3. The immunoSEQ Assay, a bias-controlled multiplex PCR, was used to amplify TCRbeta CDR3 regions from genomic DNA. On the authors' methods: Within the assay, amplification of reference gene primers was used to estimate how many nucleated cells each sample contained. Sequence reads were collapsed and filtered to measure the absolute abundance of every unique TCRbeta CDR3 rearrangement. For each sample, productive Simpson clonality was calculated as the square root of Simpson's diversity index across productive rearrangements. TCRdb re-hosts the immuneACCESS table, in-frame sequences only. Its copies lack some clones; in the studies checked, an unresolved V gene accounts for under half of them, and the cause for the rest is not known. That table supplies the V and J calls and clone size; D and trimming were determined from the DNA. For this sample there are around 260,000 clones; approximately 86% appear just once. The ten largest clones capture about 3.5% of the sample.

The collaborating institutions used their own protocols to collect whole blood in K2EDTA tubes. For TCRbeta analysis, collaborators shipped samples as frozen whole blood, isolated PBMCs, or DNA extracted from either of those sample types. This clone has a count of ten or more. No antigen is known for it. Per-base quality was not reported, and no clone a single base away is much larger than it. The receptor was isolated from a man between 18 and 35 years old with active or convalescent COVID-19. The V and J genes are TRBV6-1 and TRBJ2-7; 7 bases in the junction line up with TRBD1. Source material: peripheral blood. The CDR3 region has the sequence CASSEGTGSSYEQYF. The DNA sequence is TGTGCCAGCAGTGAAGGGACAGGTAGCTCCTACGAGCAGTACTTC.